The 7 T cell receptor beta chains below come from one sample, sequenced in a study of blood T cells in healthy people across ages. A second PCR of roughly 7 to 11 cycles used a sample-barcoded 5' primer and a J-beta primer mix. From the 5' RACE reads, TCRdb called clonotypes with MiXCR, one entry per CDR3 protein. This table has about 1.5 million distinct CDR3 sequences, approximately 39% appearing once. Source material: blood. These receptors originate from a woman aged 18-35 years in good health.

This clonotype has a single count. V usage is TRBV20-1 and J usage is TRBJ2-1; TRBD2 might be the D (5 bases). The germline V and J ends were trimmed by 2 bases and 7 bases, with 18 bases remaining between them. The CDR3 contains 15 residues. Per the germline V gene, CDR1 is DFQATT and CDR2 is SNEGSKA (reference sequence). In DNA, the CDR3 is TGCAGTGCTAGAACAGCGGCAAAGGGCAGGAATGAGCAGTTCTTC. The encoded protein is CSARTAAKGRNEQFF.

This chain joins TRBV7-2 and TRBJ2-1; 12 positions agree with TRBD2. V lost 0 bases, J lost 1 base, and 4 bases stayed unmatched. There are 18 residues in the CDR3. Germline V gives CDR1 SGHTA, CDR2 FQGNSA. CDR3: CASSLATLAGGSYNEQFF. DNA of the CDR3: TGTGCCAGCAGCTTAGCAACTCTAGCGGGAGGGTCCTACAATGAGCAGTTCTTC.

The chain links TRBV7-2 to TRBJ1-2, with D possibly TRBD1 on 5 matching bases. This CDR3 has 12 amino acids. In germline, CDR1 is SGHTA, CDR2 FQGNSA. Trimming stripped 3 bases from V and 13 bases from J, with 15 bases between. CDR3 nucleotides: TGTGCCAGCAGCTTTGGGGCCCCGTATGGCACCTTC. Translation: CASSFGAPYGTF.

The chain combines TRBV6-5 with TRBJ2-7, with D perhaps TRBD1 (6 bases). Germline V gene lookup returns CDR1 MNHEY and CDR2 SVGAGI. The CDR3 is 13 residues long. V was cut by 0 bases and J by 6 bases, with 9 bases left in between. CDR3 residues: CASSYSGAGEQYF. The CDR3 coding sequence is TGTGCCAGCAGTTACTCGGGGGCTGGCGAGCAGTACTTC.

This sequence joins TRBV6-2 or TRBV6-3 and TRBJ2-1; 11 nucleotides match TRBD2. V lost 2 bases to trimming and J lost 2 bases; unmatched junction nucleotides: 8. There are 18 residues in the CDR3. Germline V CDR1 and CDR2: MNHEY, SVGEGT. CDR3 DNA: TGTGCCAGCAGTTACGCGGTAGCGGGGGGGCCGCCCTACAATGAGCAGTTCTTC. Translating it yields CASSYAVAGGPPYNEQFF.

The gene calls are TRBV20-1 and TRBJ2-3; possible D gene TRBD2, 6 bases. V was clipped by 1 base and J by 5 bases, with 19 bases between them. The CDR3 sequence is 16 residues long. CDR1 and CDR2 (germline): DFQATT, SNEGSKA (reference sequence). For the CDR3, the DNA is TGCAGTGCTAGAGTCCCCGGGACTCAGCGGATAGATACGCAGTATTTT. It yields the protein CSARVPGTQRIDTQYF.

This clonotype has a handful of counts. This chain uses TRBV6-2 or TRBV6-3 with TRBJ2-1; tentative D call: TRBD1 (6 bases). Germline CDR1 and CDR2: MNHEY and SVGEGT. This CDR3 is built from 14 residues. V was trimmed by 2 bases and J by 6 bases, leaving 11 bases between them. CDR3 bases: TGTGCCAGCAGTTACGCTTACAGGGTCAATGAGCAGTTCTTC. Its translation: CASSYAYRVNEQFF.